This is a list of T cell receptor beta chains from one sample in a study of blood T cell repertoires in COVID-19. Data came from immunoSEQ multiplex PCR; TCRdb stores just in-frame clones and leaves some out. The table has under 100,000 clones, about nine tenths seen once. The sample taken for sequencing was peripheral blood. These receptors came from a man between 60 and 70 years old with COVID-19, enrolled during active disease. Each CDR3 is given with its conserved first and last residue. A D gene is named only where the DNA matches it firmly. Part of the rows lack a size; the others show once, few, many or a class for expanded clones.

TRBD1	-	TRBV19	TRBJ2-5	CASTNRQGIRPETQYF	TGTGCCAGTACCAACAGACAGGGAATAAGGCCAGAGACCCAGTACTTC
-	once	TRBV6-1	TRBJ1-5	CASSDPRWRTYQPQHF	TGTGCCAGCAGTGATCCCCGTTGGAGGACTTATCAGCCCCAGCATTTT
TRBD1	-	TRBV6-6	TRBJ1-1	CASSYPDRDKAFF	TGTGCCAGCAGTTATCCAGACAGGGATAAAGCTTTCTTT
-	-	TRBV12-2	TRBJ2-7	CASRSDREDF	TGTGCAAGTCGCTCGGACAGGGAGGACTTC
-	-	TRBV12-3/TRBV12-4	TRBJ1-1	CASRMGSAAFF	TGTGCCAGCAGAATGGGGAGTGCAGCTTTCTTT
TRBD2	-	TRBV7-7	TRBJ2-2	CASSLAGLTGELFF	TGTGCTAGCAGCTTAGCGGGCCTTACCGGGGAGCTGTTTTTT
-	-	TRBV7-2	TRBJ2-3	CASSLGVTDTQYF	TGTGCCAGCAGCTTAGGAGTAACAGATACGCAGTATTTT
TRBD1	-	TRBV5-5	TRBJ1-4	CASGREGARGEKLFF	TGTGCCAGCGGACGTGAGGGGGCCCGAGGTGAAAAACTGTTTTTT
-	-	TRBV28	TRBJ1-1	CASSFQGVDTEAFF	TGTGCCAGCAGTTTTCAAGGGGTGGACACTGAAGCTTTCTTT
TRBD1	-	TRBV28	TRBJ2-5	CASTTGAPQTQYF	TGTGCCAGCACCACAGGGGCACCACAGACCCAGTACTTC
-	-	TRBV21-1	TRBJ2-1	CASSKDRGGSSYNEQFF	TGTGCCAGCAGCAAAGATCGCGGTGGGAGCTCCTACAATGAGCAGTTCTTC
TRBD2	-	TRBV19	TRBJ2-5	CASSTQLAETQYF	TGTGCCAGTAGTACCCAACTAGCGGAGACCCAGTACTTC
-	few	TRBV6-5	TRBJ1-1	CASSYSRSAGNTEAFF	TGTGCCAGCAGTTACTCGAGATCAGCGGGGAACACTGAAGCTTTCTTT
TRBD2	-	TRBV29-1	TRBJ2-7	CSPPGLAGEGYEQYF	TGCAGCCCACCCGGACTAGCGGGAGAAGGCTACGAGCAGTACTTC
TRBD1	-	TRBV2	TRBJ2-3	CASSETGSTDTQYF	TGTGCCAGCAGTGAGACAGGGAGCACAGATACGCAGTATTTT
-	-	TRBV18	TRBJ1-1	CASSPPQVGTEAFF	TGTGCCAGCTCACCACCGCAGGTCGGAACTGAAGCTTTCTTT
-	-	TRBV19	TRBJ2-4	CASSLGPGDIQYF	TGTGCCAGTAGTCTCGGGCCCGGGGACATTCAGTACTTC
-	-	TRBV27	TRBJ2-7	CASSLYPGSLGEQYF	TGTGCCAGCAGTTTATACCCAGGCTCTCTTGGCGAGCAGTACTTC
-	-	TRBV11-3	TRBJ2-1	CASSLGDINNEQFF	TGTGCCAGCAGCTTAGGCGACATCAACAATGAGCAGTTCTTC
-	-	TRBV4-1	TRBJ2-5	CASSGQGRTQETQYF	TGCGCCAGCAGCGGGCAGGGGCGGACTCAAGAGACCCAGTACTTC
TRBD2	-	TRBV18	TRBJ2-2	CASSPNSGPNTGELFF	TGTGCCAGCTCCCCAAATAGCGGGCCAAACACCGGGGAGCTGTTTTTT
TRBD2	-	TRBV10-1	TRBJ2-1	CASSPSAGGYNEQFF	TGCGCCAGCTCCCCGTCAGCGGGAGGGTACAATGAGCAGTTCTTC
-	-	TRBV5-5	TRBJ1-2	CASSLGQNYGYTF	TGTGCCAGCAGCTTAGGACAGAACTATGGCTACACCTTC
TRBD1	once	TRBV3-1/TRBV3-2	TRBJ1-1	CASSQGRGQGAVTEAFF	TGTGCCAGCAGCCAAGGCCGGGGACAGGGGGCGGTCACTGAAGCTTTCTTT